This T cell receptor beta chain derives from a study of shared clonotypes between healthy human individuals. The assay was immunoSEQ multiplex PCR, and TCRdb's table has in-frame clones only and misses some. The table has about 680,000 clones, about 91% seen once. Naive CD8 cells lacked CD45RO and underwent positive selection for CCR7, leaving out terminally differentiated effector memory CD45RA+ cells. Every contributor of samples was a Caucasian grown-up residing in Nashville, Tennessee. Germline V gene lookup returns CDR1 SGHTS and CDR2 YDEGEE. The CDR3 consists of 14 residues. Trimming removed 2 bases at V and 0 bases at J, with 8 bases between.

The sequenced sample consisted of naive CD8+ T cells sorted from blood. The chain combines TRBV5-8 with TRBJ1-1; D gene ambiguous. This TCR derives from a man aged 25-40 years in good health. CDR3 coding DNA: TGTGCCAGCAGCTTAAACCAAATGAACACTGAAGCTTTCTTT. It encodes CASSLNQMNTEAFF.